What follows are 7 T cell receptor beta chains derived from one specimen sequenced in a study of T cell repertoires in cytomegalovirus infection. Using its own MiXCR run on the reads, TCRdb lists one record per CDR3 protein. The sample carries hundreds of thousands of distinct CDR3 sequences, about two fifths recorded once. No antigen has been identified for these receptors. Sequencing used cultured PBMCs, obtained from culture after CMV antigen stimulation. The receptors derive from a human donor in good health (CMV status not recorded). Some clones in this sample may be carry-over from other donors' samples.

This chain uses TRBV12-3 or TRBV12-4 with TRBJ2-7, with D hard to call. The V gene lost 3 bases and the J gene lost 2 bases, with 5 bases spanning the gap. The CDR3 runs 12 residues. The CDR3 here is CASSLDPYEQYF. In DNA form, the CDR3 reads TGTGCCAGCAGTTTGGATCCCTACGAGCAGTACTTC.

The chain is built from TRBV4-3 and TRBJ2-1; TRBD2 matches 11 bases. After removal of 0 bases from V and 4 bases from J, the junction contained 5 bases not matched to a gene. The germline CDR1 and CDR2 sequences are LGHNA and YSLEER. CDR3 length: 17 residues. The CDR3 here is CASSQEPGLADYNEQFF. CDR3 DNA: TGCGCCAGCAGCCAAGAACCGGGACTAGCGGATTACAATGAGCAGTTCTTC.

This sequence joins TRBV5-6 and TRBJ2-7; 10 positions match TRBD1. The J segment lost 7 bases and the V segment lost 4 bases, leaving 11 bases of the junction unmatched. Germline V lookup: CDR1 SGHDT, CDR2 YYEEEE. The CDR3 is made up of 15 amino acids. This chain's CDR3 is CASSAGTGEGSEQYF. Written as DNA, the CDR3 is TGTGCCAGCAGCGCCGGGACAGGGGAAGGTAGTGAGCAGTACTTC.

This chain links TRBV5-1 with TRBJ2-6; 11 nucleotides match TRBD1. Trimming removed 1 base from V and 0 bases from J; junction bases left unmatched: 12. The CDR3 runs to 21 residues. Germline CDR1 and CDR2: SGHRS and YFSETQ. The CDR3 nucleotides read TGCGCCAGCAGCTTGCGTCGGGACAGGGGGTCCCAGAGCTCTGGGGCCAACGTCCTGACTTTC. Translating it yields CASSLRRDRGSQSSGANVLTF.

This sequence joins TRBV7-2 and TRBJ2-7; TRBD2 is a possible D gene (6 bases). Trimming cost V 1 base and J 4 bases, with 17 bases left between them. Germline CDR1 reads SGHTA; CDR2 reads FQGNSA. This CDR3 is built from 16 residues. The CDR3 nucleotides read TGTGCCAGCAGCTTAGGTGGGGCCGGGGGATTTTACGAGCAGTACTTC. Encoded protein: CASSLGGAGGFYEQYF.

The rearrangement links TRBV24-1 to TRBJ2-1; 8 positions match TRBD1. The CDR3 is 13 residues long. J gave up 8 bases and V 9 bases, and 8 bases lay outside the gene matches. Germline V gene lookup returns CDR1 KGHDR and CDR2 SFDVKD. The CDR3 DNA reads TGTGCCACCTCAACAGGGGGACCCGATGAGCAGTTCTTC. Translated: CATSTGGPDEQFF.

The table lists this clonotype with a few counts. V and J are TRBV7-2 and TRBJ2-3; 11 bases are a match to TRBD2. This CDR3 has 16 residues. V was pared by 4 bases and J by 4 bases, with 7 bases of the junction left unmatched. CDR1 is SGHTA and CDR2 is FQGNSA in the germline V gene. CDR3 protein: CASSSSLAGGSDTQYF. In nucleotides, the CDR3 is TGTGCCAGCAGCTCTAGTCTAGCGGGAGGTTCAGATACGCAGTATTTT.